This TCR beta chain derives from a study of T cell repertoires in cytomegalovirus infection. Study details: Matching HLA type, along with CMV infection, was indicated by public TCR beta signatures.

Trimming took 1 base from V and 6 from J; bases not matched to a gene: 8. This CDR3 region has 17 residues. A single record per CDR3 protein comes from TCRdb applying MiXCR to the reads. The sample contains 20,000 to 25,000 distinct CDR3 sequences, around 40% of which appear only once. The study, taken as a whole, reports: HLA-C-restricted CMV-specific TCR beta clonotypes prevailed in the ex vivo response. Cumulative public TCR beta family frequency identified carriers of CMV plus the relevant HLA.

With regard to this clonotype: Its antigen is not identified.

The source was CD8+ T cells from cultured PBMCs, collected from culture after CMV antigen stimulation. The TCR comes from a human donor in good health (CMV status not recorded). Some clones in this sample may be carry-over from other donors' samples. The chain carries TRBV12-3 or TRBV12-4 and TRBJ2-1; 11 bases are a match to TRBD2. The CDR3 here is CASSLDPSGRPSNEQFF. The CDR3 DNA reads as TGTGCCAGCAGTTTAGATCCTAGCGGGAGGCCTTCCAATGAGCAGTTCTTC.